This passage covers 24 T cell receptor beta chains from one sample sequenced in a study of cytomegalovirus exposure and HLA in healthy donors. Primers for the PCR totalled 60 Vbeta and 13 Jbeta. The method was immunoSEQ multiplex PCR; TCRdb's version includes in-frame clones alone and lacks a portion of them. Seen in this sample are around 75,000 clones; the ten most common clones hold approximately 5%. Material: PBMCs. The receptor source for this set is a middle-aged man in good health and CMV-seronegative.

The CDR3 here is CASSHSGISGELFF. CDR3 nucleotides: TGCGCCAGCAGCCATAGCGGGATCAGCGGGGAGCTGTTTTTT. This chain links TRBV4-3 with TRBJ2-2; 8 bases are a match to TRBD2. The V gene's germline CDR1 is LGHNA and CDR2 YSLEER. The CDR3 is 14 amino acids. V shed 3 bases and J 7 bases; nucleotides not matched to a gene: 4.

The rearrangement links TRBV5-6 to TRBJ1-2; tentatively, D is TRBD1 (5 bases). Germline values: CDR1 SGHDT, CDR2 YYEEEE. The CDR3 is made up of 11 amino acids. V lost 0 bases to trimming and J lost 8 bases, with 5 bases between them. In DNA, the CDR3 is TGTGCCAGCAGCTTGGGACAGGGCTACACCTTC. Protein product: CASSLGQGYTF.

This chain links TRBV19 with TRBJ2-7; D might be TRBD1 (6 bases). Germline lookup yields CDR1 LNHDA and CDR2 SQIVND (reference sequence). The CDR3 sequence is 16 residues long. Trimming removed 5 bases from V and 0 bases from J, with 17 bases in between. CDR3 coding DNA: TGTGCCAGTAGTGACTACCGGGACACCAACTCCTACGAGCAGTACTTC. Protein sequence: CASSDYRDTNSYEQYF.

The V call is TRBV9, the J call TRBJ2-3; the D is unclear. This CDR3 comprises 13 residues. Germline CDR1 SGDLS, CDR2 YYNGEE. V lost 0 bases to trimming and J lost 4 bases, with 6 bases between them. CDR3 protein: CASSVDGADTQYF. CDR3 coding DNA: TGTGCCAGCAGCGTAGATGGAGCAGATACGCAGTATTTT.

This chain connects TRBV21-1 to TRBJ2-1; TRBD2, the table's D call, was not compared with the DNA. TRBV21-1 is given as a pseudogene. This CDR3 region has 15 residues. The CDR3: CASSKVGGRLHEQFF. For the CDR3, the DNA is TGTGCCAGCAGCAAAGTTGGCGGGAGGTTGCATGAGCAGTTCTTC.

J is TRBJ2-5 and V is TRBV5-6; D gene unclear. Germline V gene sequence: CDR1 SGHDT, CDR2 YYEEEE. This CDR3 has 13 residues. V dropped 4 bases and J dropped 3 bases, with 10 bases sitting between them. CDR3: CASSPGREETQYF. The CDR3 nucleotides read TGTGCCAGCAGCCCGGGTCGGGAAGAGACCCAGTACTTC.

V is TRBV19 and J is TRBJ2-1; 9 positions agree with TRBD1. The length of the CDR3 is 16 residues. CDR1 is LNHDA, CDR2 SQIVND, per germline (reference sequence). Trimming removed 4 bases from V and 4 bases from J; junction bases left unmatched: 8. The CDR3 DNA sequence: TGTGCCAGTAGTACAGATAGGACAGGGGTGTACAATGAGCAGTTCTTC. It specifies CASSTDRTGVYNEQFF.

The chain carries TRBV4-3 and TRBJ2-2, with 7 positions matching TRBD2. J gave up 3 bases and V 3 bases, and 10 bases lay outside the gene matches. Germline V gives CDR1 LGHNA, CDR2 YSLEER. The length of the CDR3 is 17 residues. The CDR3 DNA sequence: TGCGCCAGCAGCCACCCCAATAGCGGGCGGGACACCGGGGAGCTGTTTTTT. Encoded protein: CASSHPNSGRDTGELFF.

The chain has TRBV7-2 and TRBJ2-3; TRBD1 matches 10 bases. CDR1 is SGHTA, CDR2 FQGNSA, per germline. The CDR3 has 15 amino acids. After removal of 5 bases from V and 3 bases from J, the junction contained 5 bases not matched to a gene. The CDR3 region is CASSPRQGATDTQYF. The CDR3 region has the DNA TGTGCCAGCAGCCCACGACAGGGGGCAACAGATACGCAGTATTTT.

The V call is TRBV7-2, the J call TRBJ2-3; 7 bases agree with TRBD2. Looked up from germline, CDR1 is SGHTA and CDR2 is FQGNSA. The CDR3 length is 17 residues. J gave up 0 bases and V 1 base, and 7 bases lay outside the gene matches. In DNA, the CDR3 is TGTGCCAGCAGCTTAGGGGGACTACCTTATAGCACAGATACGCAGTATTTT. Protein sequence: CASSLGGLPYSTDTQYF.

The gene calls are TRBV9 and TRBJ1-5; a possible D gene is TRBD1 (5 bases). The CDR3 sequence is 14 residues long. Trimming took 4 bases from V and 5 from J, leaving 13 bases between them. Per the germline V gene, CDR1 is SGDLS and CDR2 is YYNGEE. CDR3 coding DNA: TGTGCCAGCAGCCCCACGGACACCTATCAGCCCCAGCATTTT. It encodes CASSPTDTYQPQHF.

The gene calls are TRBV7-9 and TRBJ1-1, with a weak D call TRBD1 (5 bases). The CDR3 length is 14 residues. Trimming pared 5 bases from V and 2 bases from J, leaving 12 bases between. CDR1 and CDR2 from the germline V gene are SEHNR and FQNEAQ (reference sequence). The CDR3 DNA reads TGTGCCAGCAGCGAGGTACAGGTCAACACTGAAGCTTTCTTT. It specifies CASSEVQVNTEAFF.

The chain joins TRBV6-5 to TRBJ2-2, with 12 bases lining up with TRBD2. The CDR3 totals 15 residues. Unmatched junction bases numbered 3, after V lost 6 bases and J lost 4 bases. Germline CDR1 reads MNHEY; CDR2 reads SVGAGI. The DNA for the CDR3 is TGTGCCAGCAGAACTAGCGGGAGGTTCACCGGGGAGCTGTTTTTT. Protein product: CASRTSGRFTGELFF.

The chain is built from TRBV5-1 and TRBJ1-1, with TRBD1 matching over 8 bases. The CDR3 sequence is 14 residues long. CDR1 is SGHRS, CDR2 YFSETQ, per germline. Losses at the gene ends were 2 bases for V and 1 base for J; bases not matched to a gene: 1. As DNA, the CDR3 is TGCGCCAGCAGCTTCGGGACAGGGAACACTGAAGCTTTCTTT. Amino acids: CASSFGTGNTEAFF.

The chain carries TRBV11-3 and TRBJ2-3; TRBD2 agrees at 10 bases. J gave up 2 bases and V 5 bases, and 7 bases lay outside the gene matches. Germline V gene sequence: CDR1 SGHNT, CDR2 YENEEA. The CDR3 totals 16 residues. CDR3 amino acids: CASSLRTSGDTDTQYF. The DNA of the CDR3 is TGTGCCAGCAGCCTGCGGACTAGCGGAGACACAGATACGCAGTATTTT.

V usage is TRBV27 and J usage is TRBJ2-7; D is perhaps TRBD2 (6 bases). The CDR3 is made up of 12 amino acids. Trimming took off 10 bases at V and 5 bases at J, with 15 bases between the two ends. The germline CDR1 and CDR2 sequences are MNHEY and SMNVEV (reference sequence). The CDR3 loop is CAIPAGVDEQYF. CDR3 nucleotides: TGTGCCATTCCAGCGGGCGTGGACGAGCAGTACTTC.

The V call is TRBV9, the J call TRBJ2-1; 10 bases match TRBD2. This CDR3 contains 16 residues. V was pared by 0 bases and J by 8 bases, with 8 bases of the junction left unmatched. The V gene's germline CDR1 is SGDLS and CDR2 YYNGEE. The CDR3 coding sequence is TGTGCCAGCAGCGTAGGACTAGCGGGTTTTGGTGATGAGCAGTTCTTC. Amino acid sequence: CASSVGLAGFGDEQFF.

Written as DNA, the CDR3 is TGTGCCAGCTCACCAGTAGGGACAGGCTCCTATAATTCACCCCTCCACTTT. It yields the protein CASSPVGTGSYNSPLHF. The chain links TRBV18 to TRBJ1-6, with 8 bases fitting TRBD1. Germline V CDR1 and CDR2: KGHSH, LQKENI. This CDR3 spans 17 amino acids. J lost 0 bases, V lost 2 bases, and 3 bases had no gene match.

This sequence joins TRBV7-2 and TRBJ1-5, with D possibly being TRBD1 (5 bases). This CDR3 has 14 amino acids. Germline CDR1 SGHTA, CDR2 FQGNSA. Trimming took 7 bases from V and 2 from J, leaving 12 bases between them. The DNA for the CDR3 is TGTGCCAGCACCCCTGCGGGGGGCAATCAGCCCCAGCATTTT. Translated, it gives CASTPAGGNQPQHF.

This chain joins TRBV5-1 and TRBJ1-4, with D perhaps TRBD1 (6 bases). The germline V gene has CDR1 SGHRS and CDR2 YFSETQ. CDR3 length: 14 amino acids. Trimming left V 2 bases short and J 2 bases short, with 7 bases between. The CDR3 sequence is CASSLTGTNEKLFF. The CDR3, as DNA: TGCGCCAGCAGCTTAACAGGGACTAATGAAAAACTGTTTTTT.

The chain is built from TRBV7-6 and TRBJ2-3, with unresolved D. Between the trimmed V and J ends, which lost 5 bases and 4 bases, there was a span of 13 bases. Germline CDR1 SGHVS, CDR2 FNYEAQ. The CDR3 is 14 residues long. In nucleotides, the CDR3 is TGTGCCAGCAGCCCCGGAGTCAATGCAGATACGCAGTATTTT. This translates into CASSPGVNADTQYF. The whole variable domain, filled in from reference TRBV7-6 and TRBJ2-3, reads GAGVSQSPRYKVTKRGQDVALRCDPISGHVSLYWYRQALGQGPEFLTYFNYEAQQDKSGLPNDRFSAERPEGSISTLTIQRTEQRDSAMYRCASSPGVNADTQYFGPGTRLTVL.

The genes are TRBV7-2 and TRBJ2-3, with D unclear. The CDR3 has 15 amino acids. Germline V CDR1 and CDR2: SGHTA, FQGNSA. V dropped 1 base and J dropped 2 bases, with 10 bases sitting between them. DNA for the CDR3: TGTGCCAGCAGCTTAGAACGCGGCAACACAGATACGCAGTATTTT. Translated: CASSLERGNTDTQYF.

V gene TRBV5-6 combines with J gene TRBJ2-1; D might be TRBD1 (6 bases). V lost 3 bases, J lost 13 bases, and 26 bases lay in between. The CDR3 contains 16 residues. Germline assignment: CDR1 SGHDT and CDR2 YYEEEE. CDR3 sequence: CASSSEVVNRAPGQFF. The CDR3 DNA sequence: TGTGCCAGCAGCTCCGAAGTCGTTAACAGGGCCCCTGGACAGTTCTTC.

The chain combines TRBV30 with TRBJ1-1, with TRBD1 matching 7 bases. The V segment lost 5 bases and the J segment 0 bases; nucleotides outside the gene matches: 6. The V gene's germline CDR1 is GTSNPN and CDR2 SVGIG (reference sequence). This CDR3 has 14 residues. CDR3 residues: CAWLQGSMNTEAFF. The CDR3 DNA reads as TGTGCCTGGTTACAGGGGAGCATGAACACTGAAGCTTTCTTT.